The following is a T cell receptor (beta chain) sequence with its context. This sample stems from a study of blood T cell repertoires in COVID-19. As for the study in general: From the United States, Italy and Spain came samples of acute and convalescent COVID-19. T cells, B-cell-depleted T cells, or PBMCs provided the cDNA or gDNA that served as material.

Profiling relied on immunoSEQ multiplex PCR, and the TCRdb table lists in-frame clones only, not all of them. The data show 250,000 to 300,000 clones, with 80% to 90% seen just once and about 4.6% held by the top ten. Trimming stripped 7 bases from V and 8 bases from J, with 23 bases between. The length of the CDR3 is 14 residues. Germline loops: CDR1 SQVTM, CDR2 ANQGSEA. This clonotype was sampled from a man aged 40-55 years with acute or convalescent COVID-19. The chain is built from TRBV29-1 and TRBJ1-2; the D is unclear. The sample taken for sequencing was peripheral blood. For the CDR3, the DNA is TGCAGCGCCTCGGGTAACTCAGAGGGCCGAGGCTACACCTTC. It translates to CSASGNSEGRGYTF.